This TCR beta chain was identified during a study of T cell repertoires in ileal Crohn's disease. As for the study in general: At surgery, about 34% of patients smoked, with median disease duration 7.9 years. All patients had surgery for stricturing (approximately 60%) or penetrating (39%) disease. Study results and caveats: Clonal expansions were more frequent in active smokers than non-smokers at surgery.

A word on this clone: Its antigen remains unidentified.

The table came from immunoSEQ multiplex PCR; TCRdb's copy has only in-frame clones and leaves some out. The table shows 11,000 to 15,000 clones, with nearly 85% occurring only once. Eligibility required adulthood, ileal or ileocolonic Crohn's disease and indicated ileocolonic resection. V lost 0 bases and J lost 7, with 13 bases in between. CDR3 length: 15 amino acids. Germline values: CDR1 MNHNS, CDR2 SASEGT. The TCR comes from an adult with Crohn's disease. The specimen sequenced was ileal tissue. The chain is built from TRBV6-1 and TRBJ2-1; possibly TRBD1 for D (7 bases). CDR3 nucleotide sequence: TGTGCCAGCAGTGAAGCGGAGGGGGCGGCTAATGAGCAGTTCTTC. Amino acid sequence: CASSEAEGAANEQFF.